This T cell receptor (beta chain) is from a study of neurological immune-mediated disorders. Study results and limitations: The greatest TCR clonal expansion appeared in HTLV-1-associated myelopathy and the smallest, falling below healthy controls, in multiple sclerosis.

Germline loops: CDR1 MNHEY, CDR2 SMNVEV (reference sequence). This CDR3 has 16 residues. V shed 5 bases and J 7 bases; nucleotides not matched to a gene: 11. This clonotype showed up many times. Its cognate antigen is unknown. The authors produced cDNA by 5'RACE using 10-nucleotide random UMIs. A single record per CDR3 protein comes from TCRdb applying MiXCR to the 5' RACE reads. Altogether 15,000 to 20,000 distinct CDR3 sequences are present, about 11% being singletons, with the ten largest covering approximately 28%. The chain is built from TRBV27 and TRBJ2-7; 13 nucleotides line up with TRBD2. The sequenced sample consisted of CD8+ T cells from blood. This clonotype was obtained from a woman aged 50 to 65 in good health. The CDR3 protein is CASSLRRGLAGAEQYF. CDR3 in DNA: TGTGCCAGCAGTCTGCGCAGAGGACTAGCGGGGGCTGAGCAGTACTTC.